The 32 T cell receptor beta chains below were found in one sample sequenced in a study of T cells after somatic rescue of genetic block. The table came from immunoSEQ multiplex PCR; TCRdb's copy has only in-frame clones and leaves some out. The sample holds 14,000 to 15,000 clones, 72% seen once. Sequencing was carried out using peripheral blood mononuclear cells (PBMCs). These receptors all come from a boy younger than 18.

The sample holds one count of this clone. The chain recombines TRBV18 with TRBJ2-7, with a possible D match to TRBD2 (6 bases). V shed 4 bases and J shed 6 bases, with 7 bases lying between them. Germline V lookup: CDR1 KGHSH, CDR2 LQKENI. This CDR3 comprises 11 residues. In nucleotides, the CDR3 is TGTGCCAGCTCACAGGGAGGCGAGCAGTACTTC. Translated: CASSQGGEQYF.

The V and J genes are TRBV4-1 and TRBJ2-3; 8 bases map to TRBD1. CDR1 is MGHRA, CDR2 YSYEKL, per germline. The CDR3 totals 18 residues. The junction had 12 bases not matched to a gene; V was cut back by 4 bases and J by 0 bases. The CDR3 DNA is TGCGCCAGCAGCCCCCTGCAGGGGGCCTCCCCTAGCACAGATACGCAGTATTTT. This sequence encodes CASSPLQGASPSTDTQYF.

The chain has TRBV18 and TRBJ2-4; D is uncertain. The germline V gene has CDR1 KGHSH and CDR2 LQKENI. V lost 1 base and J lost 0, with 7 bases in between. The CDR3 is made up of 15 amino acids. CDR3 sequence reads: CASSPQRPAKNIQYF. CDR3 bases: TGTGCCAGCTCACCACAAAGGCCAGCCAAAAACATTCAGTACTTC.

This clone was observed once. This rearrangement joins TRBV5-1 to TRBJ2-7; TRBD2 is a possible D gene (6 bases). Germline-derived CDR1 and CDR2 are SGHRS and YFSETQ. This CDR3 is built from 15 residues. The V end lost 5 bases, the J end lost 3 bases, and 18 bases lay between the germline ends. The chain's CDR3 is CASRGGGEVSYEQYF. Written as DNA, the CDR3 is TGCGCCAGCAGGGGAGGTGGGGAGGTCAGCTACGAGCAGTACTTC.

The chain links TRBV19 to TRBJ2-3; 7 bases line up with TRBD1. The germline V gene has CDR1 LNHDA and CDR2 SQIVND (reference sequence). CDR3 length equals 14 residues. Germline trimming cut 5 bases from V and 4 bases from J; bases unmatched to any gene: 6. CDR3 bases: TGTGCCAGTAGTGAAGACAGGGTAGCAGATACGCAGTATTTT. It codes for CASSEDRVADTQYF. The full variable domain, its missing parts supplied by reference TRBV19 and TRBJ2-3, is DGGITQSPKYLFRKEGQNVTLSCEQNLNHDAMYWYRQDPGQGLRLIYYSQIVNDFQKGDIAEGYSVSREKKESFPLTVTSAQKNPTAFYLCASSEDRVADTQYFGPGTRLTVL.

The J gene is TRBJ2-5, the V gene TRBV28; D uncertain. The end of the DNA aligns better with TRBJ2-7, so the J call may be wrong. The CDR3 totals 13 residues. Germline CDR1 and CDR2: MDHEN and SYDVKM. CDR3 amino acids: CASSLAVKYEQYF. CDR3 nucleotides: TGTGCCAGCAGTTTAGCCGTCAAATACGAGCAGTACTTC.

The chain couples TRBV28 to TRBJ2-7; D call uncertain. The CDR3 sequence is 11 residues long. The germline V gene encodes CDR1 MDHEN and CDR2 SYDVKM. Trimming pared 3 bases from V and 3 bases from J, leaving 3 bases between. This CDR3 is CASSLGYEQYF. The CDR3 nucleotides are TGTGCCAGCAGTTTGGGCTACGAGCAGTACTTC.

The CDR3 nucleotides are TGTGCCAGCAGCTCCCTGGGGCTAGCGGGAGTAGAGACCCAGTACTTC. Its translation: CASSSLGLAGVETQYF. This chain connects TRBV7-6 to TRBJ2-5, with TRBD2 matching over 10 bases. V gave up 4 bases and J gave up 4 bases; unmatched junction bases: 9. CDR1 SGHVS and CDR2 FNYEAQ come from the germline V gene. This CDR3 contains 16 residues.

The genes are TRBV5-1 and TRBJ2-5, with no clear D. The CDR3 is made up of 15 amino acids. The V gene's germline CDR1 is SGHRS and CDR2 YFSETQ. Trimming took 3 bases from V and 0 from J, leaving 12 bases between them. The CDR3 DNA is TGCGCCAGCAGCTCGTCTCCTTTGTACCAAGAGACCCAGTACTTC. Protein product: CASSSSPLYQETQYF.

The genes are TRBV4-2 and TRBJ1-2; 7 bases agree with TRBD1. CDR3 size: 16 residues. Germline loops: CDR1 LGHNA, CDR2 YNFKEQ. Trimming cost V 2 bases and J 8 bases; bases outside gene matches: 14. CDR3 sequence (DNA): TGTGCCAGCAGCCAAATTGGACAGGATCGTACAAAGGGCTACACCTTC. This sequence encodes CASSQIGQDRTKGYTF.

This clone was detected only once. The chain joins TRBV5-1 to TRBJ2-1; no reliable D call. Germline V gene data show CDR1 as SGHRS and CDR2 as YFSETQ. There are 15 residues in the CDR3. V lost 7 bases and J lost 4, with 18 bases in between. As DNA, the CDR3 is TGCGCCAGCTTTGACGAGTCGGGCCGATACAATGAGCAGTTCTTC. It is translated as CASFDESGRYNEQFF.

This chain uses TRBV27 with TRBJ1-6; D call uncertain. The CDR3 is made up of 12 amino acids. The germline V gene has CDR1 MNHEY and CDR2 SMNVEV (reference sequence). The germline V and J ends were trimmed by 2 bases and 7 bases, with 3 bases remaining between them. CDR3 amino acids: CASSLVNSPLHF. DNA for the CDR3: TGTGCCAGCAGTTTAGTAAATTCACCCCTCCACTTT.

This clone is labeled medium-sized. The rearrangement links TRBV28 to TRBJ2-7, with TRBD1 identical over 7 bases. Germline V gives CDR1 MDHEN, CDR2 SYDVKM. J was trimmed by 3 bases and V by 4 bases; bases with no gene match: 3. The CDR3 totals 13 residues. The CDR3 sequence: CASSSTGDYEQYF. In DNA form, the CDR3 reads TGTGCCAGCAGTTCCACAGGGGACTACGAGCAGTACTTC.

A remark on this clone: A read error may produce the germline difference seen at one junction end. The chain joins TRBV7-9 to TRBJ2-5; D is tentatively TRBD1 or TRBD2 (5 bases each). The germline V gene has CDR1 SEHNR and CDR2 FQNEAQ (reference sequence). The CDR3 extends over 14 amino acids. The CDR3 coding sequence is TGTGCCAGCACCTTAGAGGGGTTTAGAGAGACCCAGTACTTC. Translated: CASTLEGFRETQYF. Filled out from reference TRBV7-9 and TRBJ2-5, the complete variable domain reads DTGVSQNPRHKITKRGQNVTFRCDPISEHNRLYWYRQTLGQGPEFLTYFQNEAQLEKSRLLSDRFSAERPKGSFSTLEIQRTEQGDSAMYLCASTLEGFRETQYFGPGTRLLVL.

This clone was observed once. The chain uses TRBV28 and TRBJ1-5; D not certain. V dropped 3 bases and J dropped 6 bases, with 3 bases sitting between them. The CDR3 consists of 11 residues. Germline CDR1 and CDR2: MDHEN and SYDVKM. CDR3 DNA sequence: TGTGCCAGCAGTTTTTCTCAGCCCCAGCATTTT. Its translation: CASSFSQPQHF.

V and J are TRBV6-5 and TRBJ1-1; TRBD1 might be the D (5 bases). The V gene's germline CDR1 is MNHEY and CDR2 SVGAGI. The CDR3 runs 15 residues. The V end lost 7 bases, the J end lost 1 base, and 16 bases lay between the germline ends. The CDR3 coding sequence is TGTGCCAGCACTTCCATCGGGGGAAAGAACACTGAAGCTTTCTTT. As protein: CASTSIGGKNTEAFF.

The gene calls are TRBV6-6 and TRBJ1-4; D gene unclear. This CDR3 contains 16 residues. Germline V CDR1 and CDR2: MNHNY, SVGAGI (reference sequence). V gave up 0 bases and J gave up 4 bases, with 12 bases separating them. The CDR3 nucleotides are TGTGCCAGCAGTTACTCTTTAGGGCGGGGTAATGAAAAACTGTTTTTT. Protein sequence: CASSYSLGRGNEKLFF.

The chain employs TRBV5-1 and TRBJ2-1; 9 bases map to TRBD2. V lost 5 bases, J lost 0 bases, and 9 bases stayed unmatched. Germline V gives CDR1 SGHRS, CDR2 YFSETQ. The CDR3 runs to 17 residues. CDR3 coding DNA: TGCGCCAGCAGGGGACTCGCGGGGGGGTCCTCCTACAATGAGCAGTTCTTC. It translates to CASRGLAGGSSYNEQFF.

The chain is built from TRBV28 and TRBJ1-2; D is uncertain. Germline values: CDR1 MDHEN, CDR2 SYDVKM. The CDR3 runs 15 residues. V gave up 7 bases and J gave up 5 bases, with 20 bases separating them. The CDR3 DNA reads TGTGCCAGCATACGCAGGACGCCTTCGTCTTATGGCTACACCTTC. Amino acids: CASIRRTPSSYGYTF.

This clone has just one count. The V call is TRBV6-1, the J call TRBJ2-2, with D unresolved. Deletions cut 3 bases from V and 3 bases from J, with 8 bases between. Germline V gives CDR1 MNHNS, CDR2 SASEGT. The CDR3 is 14 amino acids. In nucleotides, the CDR3 is TGTGCCAGCAGTGACGAACCATACACCGGGGAGCTGTTTTTT. Its protein is CASSDEPYTGELFF.

This chain links TRBV19 with TRBJ2-7; 7 bases are shared with TRBD1. V lost 4 bases and J lost 4; bases outside the gene matches: 1. The CDR3 contains 12 residues. Germline V gene sequence: CDR1 LNHDA, CDR2 SQIVND (reference sequence). This chain's CDR3 is CASSRQGYEQYF. CDR3 sequence (DNA): TGTGCCAGTAGTAGACAGGGTTACGAGCAGTACTTC.

This chain uses TRBV6-1 with TRBJ1-5; D call uncertain. This CDR3 has 12 amino acids. Germline V CDR1 and CDR2: MNHNS, SASEGT. V lost 7 bases and J 4 bases, leaving 8 bases between the germline ends. CDR3 coding DNA: TGTGCCAGCAATCGCGGGAATCAGCCCCAGCATTTT. Its protein is CASNRGNQPQHF.

The chain has TRBV5-6 and TRBJ1-5; D gene unclear. This CDR3 comprises 14 residues. Trimming removed 0 bases from V and 9 bases from J, with 13 bases in between. Germline V gene sequence: CDR1 SGHDT, CDR2 YYEEEE. CDR3 residues: CASSLGRQGLPQHF. The CDR3 region has the DNA TGTGCCAGCAGCTTGGGGCGGCAAGGGCTGCCCCAGCATTTT.

The rearrangement uses TRBV9 and TRBJ2-1; D remains ambiguous. The V end was cut by 4 bases, the J end by 0 bases, with 11 bases between. The V gene's germline CDR1 is SGDLS and CDR2 YYNGEE. The CDR3 length is 15 residues. CDR3 protein: CASSPDVTSYNEQFF. Written as DNA, the CDR3 is TGTGCCAGCAGCCCGGACGTCACCTCCTACAATGAGCAGTTCTTC.

The V and J genes are TRBV18 and TRBJ2-1, with 11 positions matching TRBD2. The J segment lost 9 bases and the V segment lost 3 bases, leaving 7 bases of the junction unmatched. The CDR3 spans 15 residues. Per the germline V gene, CDR1 is KGHSH and CDR2 is LQKENI. The DNA of the CDR3 is TGTGCCAGCTCACCGTCACTAGCGGGGGAGGTTGAGCAGTTCTTC. Translation gives CASSPSLAGEVEQFF.

This clone showed up just once. The rearrangement uses TRBV10-3 and TRBJ2-1, with D perhaps matching TRBD1 (6 bases). There are 14 residues in the CDR3. V dropped 3 bases and J dropped 7 bases, with 13 bases sitting between them. The germline gives CDR1 ENHRY, CDR2 SYGVKD. Here the CDR3 reads CAISDYRDRNEQFF. CDR3 nucleotide sequence: TGTGCCATCAGTGATTATAGAGACAGGAATGAGCAGTTCTTC.

The chain joins TRBV11-3 to TRBJ2-2; 8 bases align to TRBD1. The CDR3 has 15 residues. The germline CDR1 and CDR2 sequences are SGHNT and YENEEA. The V and J ends lost 5 bases and 0 bases, in that order; junction bases with no gene match: 2. CDR3 in amino acids: CASSPGGPNTGELFF. CDR3 nucleotides: TGTGCCAGCAGCCCAGGGGGCCCGAACACCGGGGAGCTGTTTTTT.

V is TRBV2 and J is TRBJ2-7, with 9 positions matching TRBD1. This CDR3 has 14 amino acids. Germline values: CDR1 SNHLY, CDR2 FYNNEI. V trimming: 6 bases; J trimming: 2 bases; junction bases outside the gene matches: 5. CDR3 residues: CASRRQGGPYEQYF. As DNA, the CDR3 is TGTGCCAGCAGGCGACAGGGGGGGCCCTACGAGCAGTACTTC.

V is TRBV19 and J is TRBJ1-5; 7 bases are a match to TRBD1. CDR3 length equals 16 residues. V gave up 3 bases and J gave up 7 bases; unmatched junction bases: 12. Per the germline V gene, CDR1 is LNHDA and CDR2 is SQIVND (reference sequence). The DNA of the CDR3 is TGTGCCAGTAGTATCGGCAGGGGGAGGGTAAAGCAGCCCCAGCATTTT. This codes for CASSIGRGRVKQPQHF.

The chain combines TRBV5-8 with TRBJ2-2; the D gene is possibly TRBD2 (6 bases). Germline V gene sequence: CDR1 SGHTS, CDR2 YDEGEE. The CDR3 is 14 residues long. With 5 bases removed from V and 6 bases from J, the gap between germline ends came to 14 bases. CDR3 DNA: TGTGCCAGCAGGAAGGCCGGGGGACCCGGGGAGCTGTTTTTT. This gives the protein CASRKAGGPGELFF.

The genes are TRBV5-1 and TRBJ2-5; 8 positions match TRBD2. The CDR3 is made up of 18 amino acids. Trimming took 4 bases from V and 0 from J; bases not matched to a gene: 14. CDR1 and CDR2 from the germline V gene are SGHRS and YFSETQ. CDR3 sequence reads: CASSLMLGLDGNQETQYF. The CDR3 DNA is TGCGCCAGCAGCCTGATGTTGGGACTAGACGGAAACCAAGAGACCCAGTACTTC.

The chain's CDR3 is CASRSRVAESPQHF. The CDR3 DNA follows: TGTGCCAGCAGATCAAGGGTTGCAGAATCGCCCCAGCATTTT. The chain couples TRBV2 to TRBJ1-5; D is ambiguous. The CDR3 runs 14 residues. V was cut by 6 bases and J by 9 bases, with 18 bases left in between. CDR1 SNHLY and CDR2 FYNNEI come from the germline V gene.